The 21 T cell receptor beta chains listed next were all sequenced from one sample in a study of neurological immune-mediated disorders. TCRdb re-derived calls from the 5' RACE reads in MiXCR, one entry per CDR3 protein. This table has more than 45,000 distinct CDR3 sequences, roughly 11% appearing once. The specimen sequenced was PBMCs. Every receptor here comes from a man aged 60 to 75 in good health.

This clonotype has at least ten counts. The rearrangement links TRBV5-1 to TRBJ2-7; D unclear. In germline, CDR1 is SGHRS, CDR2 YFSETQ. The CDR3 is 13 residues long. The V end was cut by 4 bases, the J end by 4 bases, with 12 bases between. CDR3 sequence: CASSPGRRYEQYF. The CDR3 DNA reads TGCGCCAGCAGCCCTGGCCGGCGTTACGAGCAGTACTTC. The whole variable domain, filled in from reference TRBV5-1 and TRBJ2-7, reads KAGVTQTPRYLIKTRGQQVTLSCSPISGHRSVSWYQQTPGQGLQFLFEYFSETQRNKGNFPGRFSGRQFSNSRSEMNVSTLELGDSALYLCASSPGRRYEQYFGPGTRLTVT.

In its sample, this clonotype was seen many times. V gene TRBV7-9 combines with J gene TRBJ2-3; 7 nucleotides line up with TRBD1. This CDR3 has 13 amino acids. Germline trimming cut 5 bases from V and 7 bases from J; bases unmatched to any gene: 6. Germline V CDR1 and CDR2: SEHNR, FQNEAQ (reference sequence). CDR3 DNA: TGTGCCAGCAGCAGTACAGGGGAAAATACGCAGTATTTT. Its protein product is CASSSTGENTQYF. The full variable domain, completed using reference TRBV7-9 and TRBJ2-3, is DTGVSQNPRHKITKRGQNVTFRCDPISEHNRLYWYRQTLGQGPEFLTYFQNEAQLEKSRLLSDRFSAERPKGSFSTLEIQRTEQGDSAMYLCASSSTGENTQYFGPGTRLTVL.

This clonotype was seen at least ten times. V and J are TRBV3-1 and TRBJ2-7, with D unresolved. The CDR3 is made up of 12 amino acids. Germline values: CDR1 LGHDT, CDR2 YNNKEL (reference sequence). V lost 3 bases to trimming and J lost 4 bases, with 7 bases between them. CDR3 nucleotides: TGTGCCAGCAGCCATTTGGGATACGAGCAGTACTTC. It encodes CASSHLGYEQYF.

Ten or more counts support this clonotype. The chain has TRBV25-1 and TRBJ1-6; D call uncertain. Germline CDR1 and CDR2: MGHDK and SYGVNS. V was cut by 5 bases and J by 9 bases, with 14 bases left in between. CDR3 length: 14 residues. The CDR3 is CASSKKGVGSPLHF. CDR3 DNA sequence: TGTGCCAGCAGTAAGAAGGGTGTCGGTTCACCCCTCCACTTT.

This clonotype was recorded many times. The chain joins TRBV5-6 to TRBJ2-1, with D perhaps given as TRBD1 or TRBD2 (5 bases each). Germline CDR1 and CDR2: SGHDT and YYEEEE. The V and J ends lost 4 bases and 2 bases respectively, with 10 bases between them. This CDR3 has 14 amino acids. This CDR3 reads CASSRDGTYNEQFF. CDR3 in DNA: TGTGCCAGCAGCCGGGACGGTACCTACAATGAGCAGTTCTTC.

This clonotype has at least ten counts. The chain recombines TRBV28 with TRBJ2-1, with D unresolved. From germline, CDR1 is MDHEN and CDR2 SYDVKM. V was pared by 5 bases and J by 0 bases, with 17 bases between. The CDR3 contains 17 residues. CDR3 amino acids: CASSAELTLSSYNEQFF. CDR3 nucleotide sequence: TGTGCCAGCAGTGCGGAATTGACTCTTAGCTCCTACAATGAGCAGTTCTTC. Using reference TRBV28 and TRBJ2-1 for the parts outside the CDR3, the full variable domain is DVKVTQSSRYLVKRTGEKVFLECVQDMDHENMFWYRQDPGLGLRLIYFSYDVKMKEKGDIPEGYSVSREKKERFSLILESASTNQTSMYLCASSAELTLSSYNEQFFGPGTRLTVL.

The V call is TRBV12-3 or TRBV12-4, the J call TRBJ2-1; D is ambiguous. CDR3 length: 10 amino acids. V lost 10 bases and J lost 10, with 11 bases in between. The CDR3 sequence is CATASGEQFF. The CDR3 nucleotides read TGTGCCACCGCCTCCGGGGAGCAGTTCTTC.

This clonotype was recorded many times. CDR3 protein: CASSRAGDQPQHF. The DNA of the CDR3 is TGTGCCAGCAGCCGAGCTGGGGATCAGCCCCAGCATTTT. The chain combines TRBV7-2 with TRBJ1-5; the D is unclear. The CDR3 runs 13 residues. Trimming removed 5 bases from V and 5 bases from J, with 10 bases in between. Germline V lookup: CDR1 SGHTA, CDR2 FQGNSA.

This clonotype came up many times. The V call is TRBV27, the J call TRBJ2-7; 10 bases match TRBD1. J gave up 2 bases and V 6 bases, and 4 bases lay outside the gene matches. Germline V gene lookup returns CDR1 MNHEY and CDR2 SMNVEV (reference sequence). The CDR3 contains 14 residues. The CDR3, as DNA: TGTGCCAGCAGAGGGACAGGGGTCGCCTACGAGCAGTACTTC. Residues: CASRGTGVAYEQYF.

This clonotype came up many times. The CDR3 loop reads CASSFRQGRGTGELFF. The CDR3 nucleotides are TGTGCCAGCAGCTTTCGACAGGGGAGGGGCACCGGGGAGCTGTTTTTT. The rearrangement uses TRBV11-2 and TRBJ2-2; D may be TRBD1 (8 bases). This CDR3 has 16 residues. Germline-derived CDR1 and CDR2 are SGHAT and FQNNGV. V lost 3 bases to trimming and J lost 4 bases, with 15 bases between them.

This clonotype appeared many times. This chain links TRBV5-6 with TRBJ2-6, with TRBD1 as a possible D gene (5 bases). CDR3 length equals 15 residues. V lost 1 base and J 2 bases, leaving 7 bases between the germline ends. Germline CDR1 is SGHDT and CDR2 is YYEEEE. In DNA form, the CDR3 reads TGTGCCAGCAGCTTGAAAGGGGCTGGGGCCAACGTCCTGACTTTC. As protein: CASSLKGAGANVLTF. Variable domain in full (rest from reference TRBV5-6 and TRBJ2-6): DAGVTQSPTHLIKTRGQQVTLRCSPKSGHDTVSWYQQALGQGPQFIFQYYEEEERQRGNFPDRFSGHQFPNYSSELNVNALLLGDSALYLCASSLKGAGANVLTFGAGSRLTVL.

This chain links TRBV7-9 with TRBJ1-6; a weak D match, TRBD1 (5 bases). V shed 5 bases and J shed 8 bases, with 16 bases lying between them. The CDR3 has 15 residues. Germline V gene lookup returns CDR1 SEHNR and CDR2 FQNEAQ (reference sequence). The CDR3 DNA is TGTGCCAGCAGCCCCCCCAGGGCACAGGATTCACCCCTCCACTTT. Translation: CASSPPRAQDSPLHF.

This clonotype occurred many times. The chain is built from TRBV5-1 and TRBJ2-3; 11 bases are a match to TRBD2. Losses at the gene ends were 4 bases for V and 3 bases for J; bases not matched to a gene: 7. The CDR3 consists of 16 residues. CDR1 SGHRS and CDR2 YFSETQ come from the germline V gene. CDR3 DNA: TGCGCCAGCAGCATAAGTCTAGCGGGGGGAACAGATACGCAGTATTTT. This sequence encodes CASSISLAGGTDTQYF.

This clonotype was recorded many times. The rearrangement links TRBV29-1 to TRBJ2-3, with D possibly matching TRBD2 (5 bases). Germline V lookup: CDR1 SQVTM, CDR2 ANQGSEA. The CDR3 has 11 residues. The DNA for the CDR3 is TGCGCCAGCGGCAGCACAGATACGCAGTATTTT. It codes for CASGSTDTQYF.

This clonotype was seen many times. The gene calls are TRBV6-2 or TRBV6-3 and TRBJ1-1, with no clear D. V gave up 7 bases and J gave up 0 bases, with 15 bases separating them. Germline V gives CDR1 MNHEY, CDR2 SVGEGT. The length of the CDR3 is 15 residues. The CDR3: CASNLHRRMNTEAFF. The CDR3 nucleotides read TGTGCCAGCAATTTACATCGACGGATGAACACTGAAGCTTTCTTT.

This clonotype was counted ten times or more. CDR3 loop: CASSYSGTLYEQYF. CDR3 in DNA: TGTGCCAGCAGTTACTCGGGGACACTCTACGAGCAGTACTTC. V gene TRBV6-2 or TRBV6-3 combines with J gene TRBJ2-7; a possible D gene is TRBD1 (6 bases). The CDR3 contains 14 residues. CDR1 and CDR2 from the germline V gene are MNHEY and SVGEGT. Between the trimmed V and J ends, which lost 0 bases and 3 bases, there was a span of 9 bases.

This clonotype was counted ten times or more. The CDR3, as DNA: TGCGCCAGCAGCTTGACGGGTAGCTCCTACAATGAGCAGTTCTTC. It specifies CASSLTGSSYNEQFF. The rearrangement uses TRBV5-1 and TRBJ2-1; D not certain. CDR3 size: 15 residues. Germline-derived CDR1 and CDR2 are SGHRS and YFSETQ. V was trimmed by 1 base and J by 0 bases, leaving 8 bases between them.

This clonotype occurred many times. V usage is TRBV20-1 and J usage is TRBJ2-7; 7 bases are shared with TRBD2. Germline CDR1 reads DFQATT; CDR2 reads SNEGSKA (reference sequence). The V and J ends lost 2 bases and 2 bases, in that order; junction bases with no gene match: 9. This CDR3 is built from 15 residues. The CDR3 DNA reads TGCAGTGCTAGATCGGGAGGACGGACACCCTACGAGCAGTACTTC. It yields the protein CSARSGGRTPYEQYF.

This clonotype was seen ten or more times. V usage is TRBV6-5 and J usage is TRBJ2-7; 8 bases are a match to TRBD2. CDR3 length: 14 residues. CDR1 MNHEY and CDR2 SVGAGI come from the germline V gene. The junction had 10 bases not matched to a gene; V was cut back by 6 bases and J by 6 bases. The CDR3 loop is CASRRVAGSLEQYF. In DNA form, the CDR3 reads TGTGCCAGCAGAAGGGTAGCGGGGTCCCTCGAGCAGTACTTC.

This clonotype was observed at least ten times. V gene TRBV7-2 combines with J gene TRBJ2-6; 12 bases are a match to TRBD1. Germline CDR1 SGHTA, CDR2 FQGNSA. The CDR3 contains 17 residues. J gave up 2 bases and V 5 bases, and 4 bases lay outside the gene matches. The chain's CDR3 is CASSPGTGGAGANVLTF. The CDR3 DNA reads as TGTGCCAGCAGCCCCGGGACAGGGGGCGCTGGGGCCAACGTCCTGACTTTC.

This clonotype was detected many times. The chain recombines TRBV29-1 with TRBJ1-1, with D perhaps matching TRBD1 (6 bases). The CDR3 sequence is 12 residues long. The V end was cut by 4 bases, the J end by 0 bases, with 6 bases between. The germline V gene has CDR1 SQVTM and CDR2 ANQGSEA. This CDR3 reads CSVGGLNTEAFF. The CDR3 DNA reads TGCAGCGTTGGGGGGCTGAACACTGAAGCTTTCTTT.